This T cell receptor beta chain was identified during a study of Ad26.COV2.S vaccination and SARS-CoV-2 variants. About the study: Donor allocation was to the COV1001 Ad26.COV2.S trial arm. In the study, Ad26.COV2.S was injected intramuscularly once, or twice 56 days apart.

Details on this clone: Antigen unknown.

Treatment meaning: around 19 received Ad26.COV2.S at low or high dose, single or two shots; five or six received placebo; per-sample allocation not given. Samples analyzed were those drawn on day 63 after the first vaccine or placebo injection. The CDR3 contains 15 residues. V was trimmed by 7 bases and J by 6 bases, leaving 18 bases between them. Looked up from germline, CDR1 is MDHEN and CDR2 is SYDVKM. Sequenced by immunoSEQ multiplex PCR; TCRdb stores in-frame clones only, minus some. The table has about 460,000 clones, approximately 90% seen once. Study results and caveats: Relative to placebo recipients, vaccine recipients exhibited elevated spike-specific TCR breadth. Non-spike TCR breadth was similar in vaccine and placebo recipients.

This clonotype was sampled from a person aged 18-65 years who received the Ad26.COV2.S COVID-19 vaccine or a placebo. V and J are TRBV28 and TRBJ1-4; perhaps TRBD1 as D (5 bases). The material was peripheral blood, obtained in a trial of Ad26.COV2.S vaccine versus placebo. CDR3 amino acids: CASNPRTNWDEKLFF. CDR3 bases: TGTGCCAGCAACCCCCGGACAAATTGGGATGAAAAACTGTTTTTT.